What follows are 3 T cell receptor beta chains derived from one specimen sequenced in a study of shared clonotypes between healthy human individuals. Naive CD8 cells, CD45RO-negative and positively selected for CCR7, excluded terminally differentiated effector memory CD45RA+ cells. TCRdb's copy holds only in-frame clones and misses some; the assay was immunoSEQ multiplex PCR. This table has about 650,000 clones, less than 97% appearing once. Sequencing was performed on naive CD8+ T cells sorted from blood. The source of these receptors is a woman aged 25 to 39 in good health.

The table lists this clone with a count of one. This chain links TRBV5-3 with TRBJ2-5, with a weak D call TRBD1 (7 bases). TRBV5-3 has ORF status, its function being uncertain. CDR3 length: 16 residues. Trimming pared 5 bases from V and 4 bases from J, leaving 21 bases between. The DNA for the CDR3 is TGTGCCAGAAGGGGTTCTGGACAGGAGGGTGTAGAGACCCAGTACTTC. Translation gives CARRGSGQEGVETQYF.

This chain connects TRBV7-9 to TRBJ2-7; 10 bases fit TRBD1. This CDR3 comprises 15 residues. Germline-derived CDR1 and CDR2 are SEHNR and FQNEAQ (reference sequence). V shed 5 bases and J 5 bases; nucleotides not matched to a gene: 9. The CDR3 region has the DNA TGTGCCAGCAGCCACCGGGGACAGGGGTATCACGAGCAGTACTTC. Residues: CASSHRGQGYHEQYF.

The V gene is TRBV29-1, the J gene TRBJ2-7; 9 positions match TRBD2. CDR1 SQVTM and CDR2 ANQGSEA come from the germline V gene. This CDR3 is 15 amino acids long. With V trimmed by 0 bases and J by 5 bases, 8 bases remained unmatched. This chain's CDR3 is CSVEDSSGRIDEQYF. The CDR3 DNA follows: TGCAGCGTTGAAGACTCGAGCGGGAGGATCGACGAGCAGTACTTC.